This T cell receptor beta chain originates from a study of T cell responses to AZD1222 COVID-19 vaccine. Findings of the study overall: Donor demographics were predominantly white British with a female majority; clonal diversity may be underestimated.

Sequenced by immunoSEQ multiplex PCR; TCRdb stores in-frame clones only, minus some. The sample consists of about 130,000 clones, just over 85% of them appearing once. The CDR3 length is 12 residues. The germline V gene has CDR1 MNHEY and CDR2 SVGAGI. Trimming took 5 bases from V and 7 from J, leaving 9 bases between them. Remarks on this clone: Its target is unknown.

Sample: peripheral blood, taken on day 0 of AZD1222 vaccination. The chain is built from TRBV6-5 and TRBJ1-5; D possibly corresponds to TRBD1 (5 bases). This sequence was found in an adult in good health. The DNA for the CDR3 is TGTGCCAGCAGTCAGGGTAGACAGCCCCAGCATTTT. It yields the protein CASSQGRQPQHF.